One and the same sample provided the 19 T cell receptor beta chains below, sequenced in a study of molecular identifiers for immune sequencing clone quantification. Via MiXCR, TCRdb re-called the PCR reads, giving one row per CDR3 protein. The repertoire has about 500,000 distinct CDR3 sequences, about a fifth of them found once; the top ten carry 0.7% to 1%. The sequencing input was naive CD8+ T cells from blood, with Jurkat cell RNA spiked in. Subset here: FACS-sorted CD8+CD4-CCR7+CD45RA+ naive T cells. The receptors stem from a human donor in good health. Some libraries in this study had Jurkat cell RNA spiked in.

The rearrangement joins TRBV27 to TRBJ2-5; D may be TRBD2 (6 bases). V gave up 7 bases and J gave up 3 bases, with 15 bases separating them. Germline values: CDR1 MNHEY, CDR2 SMNVEV (reference sequence). The CDR3 covers 14 residues. Written as DNA, the CDR3 is TGTGCCAGCAACCCGGCCGGGAGCAAAGAGACCCAGTACTTC. It specifies CASNPAGSKETQYF.

This chain connects TRBV30 to TRBJ1-1; D might be TRBD1 (6 bases). The CDR3 has 14 amino acids. The V gene lost 3 bases and the J gene lost 6 bases, with 17 bases spanning the gap. Germline values: CDR1 GTSNPN, CDR2 SVGIG (reference sequence). The CDR3 spells CAWSVIQGMAEAFF. As DNA, the CDR3 is TGTGCCTGGAGCGTAATTCAGGGGATGGCTGAAGCTTTCTTT.

This clonotype was counted many times. This rearrangement joins TRBV5-1 to TRBJ2-3; D not resolved. The CDR3 sequence is 14 residues long. CDR1 and CDR2 from the germline V gene are SGHRS and YFSETQ. The ends were cut back, 4 bases at V and 2 bases at J, with 11 bases in the middle. The CDR3 DNA reads as TGCGCCAGCAGCCCCCGTTTGCCCACAGATACGCAGTATTTT. As protein: CASSPRLPTDTQYF.

In its sample, this clonotype was seen a few times. V is TRBV28 and J is TRBJ1-6, with D possibly matching TRBD1 (5 bases). The CDR3 runs to 14 residues. The germline gives CDR1 MDHEN, CDR2 SYDVKM. The V and J ends lost 5 bases and 6 bases respectively, with 11 bases between them. CDR3 amino acids: CASSLLDSNSPLHF. The DNA for the CDR3 is TGTGCCAGCAGTCTGTTAGACAGTAATTCACCCCTCCACTTT.

This chain connects TRBV3-1 to TRBJ1-2; D unclear. Germline CDR1 LGHDT, CDR2 YNNKEL (reference sequence). Trimming took off 0 bases at V and 6 bases at J, with 17 bases between the two ends. The CDR3 totals 16 residues. The CDR3 loop is CASSQDTISLWDGYTF. The CDR3 bases are TGTGCCAGCAGCCAAGATACCATCTCACTGTGGGATGGCTACACCTTC.

With respect to this clonotype: A much larger clone sits a single nucleotide away, making a read error possible. The chain employs TRBV15 and TRBJ2-5; possibly TRBD1 or TRBD2 for D (6 bases each). Germline lookup yields CDR1 LNHNV and CDR2 YYDKDF (reference sequence). The CDR3 length is 15 residues. The CDR3: CAASLTAGHGETQYF. In nucleotides, the CDR3 is TGTGCCGCCAGCTTAACGGCGGGACACGGAGAGACCCAGTACTTC.

In this sample, this clonotype turned up a few times. V gene TRBV7-6 combines with J gene TRBJ2-2; TRBD1 matches at 8 bases. This CDR3 is built from 16 residues. V was clipped by 3 bases and J by 5 bases; unmatched bases: 8. Germline CDR1 and CDR2: SGHVS and FNYEAQ. The CDR3 nucleotides read TGTGCCAGCAGCTTTTTGACAGGGGATGAGACCGGGGAGCTGTTTTTT. Its protein is CASSFLTGDETGELFF.

In this sample, this clonotype turned up a few times. The rearrangement links TRBV20-1 to TRBJ1-4; 9 positions agree with TRBD1. Germline CDR1 reads DFQATT; CDR2 reads SNEGSKA (reference sequence). This CDR3 is built from 17 residues. With V trimmed by 0 bases and J by 7 bases, 12 bases remained unmatched. CDR3 bases: TGCAGTGCTAGAGACGGAGGCCGGGACAGGGAGTTTGAAAAACTGTTTTTT. This codes for CSARDGGRDREFEKLFF.

As concerns this clonotype: With a much larger clone just one base away, this may be a read error. The chain couples TRBV29-1 to TRBJ2-7, with TRBD2 matching over 11 bases. From germline, CDR1 is SQVTM and CDR2 ANQGSEA. There are 16 residues in the CDR3. CDR3 in DNA: TGCAGCGTTGAACTCCGGACTAGCGGGCCGGGGGGCGAGCGGTACTTC. Protein sequence: CSVELRTSGPGGERYF.

Many counts were recorded for this clonotype. The rearrangement links TRBV7-9 to TRBJ2-1, with D perhaps TRBD1 or TRBD2 (6 bases each). Germline V gene data show CDR1 as SEHNR and CDR2 as FQNEAQ (reference sequence). This CDR3 is 14 amino acids long. Trimming shortened V by 5 bases and J by 9 bases, and 17 bases separated the two germline ends. The CDR3 coding sequence is TGTGCCAGCAGCCCAGAGCTGAGGGGGGTTGAGCAGTTCTTC. Amino acids: CASSPELRGVEQFF. Combining the CDR3 with reference TRBV7-9 and TRBJ2-1 gives the whole variable domain DTGVSQNPRHKITKRGQNVTFRCDPISEHNRLYWYRQTLGQGPEFLTYFQNEAQLEKSRLLSDRFSAERPKGSFSTLEIQRTEQGDSAMYLCASSPELRGVEQFFGPGTRLTVL.

Remarks on this clonotype: The junction and the germline gene differ at one end; a read error may be behind it. The chain uses TRBV12-3 or TRBV12-4 and TRBJ2-3, with D tentatively TRBD1 (5 bases). The CDR3 runs 14 residues. This chain's CDR3 is CAGSFSGRPDTQYF. CDR3 bases: TGTGCCGGCAGTTTCTCAGGGCGACCAGATACGCAGTATTTT.

This clonotype was counted many times. This rearrangement joins TRBV19 to TRBJ1-2; D perhaps matches TRBD1 (5 bases). Germline lookup yields CDR1 LNHDA and CDR2 SQIVND (reference sequence). The V and J ends lost 2 bases and 8 bases respectively, with 9 bases between them. The CDR3 sequence is 12 residues long. CDR3 region: CASSIIGTGYTF. CDR3 sequence (DNA): TGTGCCAGTAGTATAATAGGGACCGGCTACACCTTC.

The genes are TRBV7-9 and TRBJ2-7; a possible D gene is TRBD2 (6 bases). Per germline, CDR1 SEHNR and CDR2 FQNEAQ (reference sequence). The CDR3 sequence is 15 residues long. The germline V and J ends were trimmed by 5 bases and 1 base, with 15 bases remaining between them. The CDR3 nucleotides read TGTGCCAGCAGCAAATGGGGGGAGGCTTCCTACGAGCAGTACTTC. This gives the protein CASSKWGEASYEQYF. The complete variable domain, with remaining parts taken from reference TRBV7-9 and TRBJ2-7, reads DTGVSQNPRHKITKRGQNVTFRCDPISEHNRLYWYRQTLGQGPEFLTYFQNEAQLEKSRLLSDRFSAERPKGSFSTLEIQRTEQGDSAMYLCASSKWGEASYEQYFGPGTRLTVT.

This clonotype came up many times. The chain couples TRBV5-8 to TRBJ2-7; tentatively, D is TRBD1 (6 bases). Per germline, CDR1 SGHTS and CDR2 YDEGEE. CDR3 size: 14 residues. Trimming took off 0 bases at V and 2 bases at J, with 9 bases between the two ends. Written as DNA, the CDR3 is TGTGCCAGCAGCTTGGTGCAGGGGACCTACGAGCAGTACTTC. Its protein is CASSLVQGTYEQYF. Full variable domain (missing parts from reference TRBV5-8 and TRBJ2-7): EAGVTQSPTHLIKTRGQQATLRCSPISGHTSVYWYQQALGLGLQFLLWYDEGEERNRGNFPPRFSGRQFPNYSSELNVNALELEDSALYLCASSLVQGTYEQYFGPGTRLTVT.

This clonotype was counted only a few times. The chain joins TRBV12-3 or TRBV12-4 to TRBJ2-5, with D unresolved. V lost 10 bases and J lost 1, with 13 bases in between. The CDR3 extends over 13 amino acids. The DNA of the CDR3 is TGTGCCACGGCCGACACCGTCCAAGAGACCCAGTACTTC. It codes for CATADTVQETQYF.

As to this clonotype: Being one base from a much bigger clone, this may be a read error. This sequence joins TRBV7-2 and TRBJ1-5; D is perhaps TRBD1 (6 bases). Germline assignment: CDR1 SGHTA and CDR2 FQGNSA. The CDR3 length is 17 residues. CDR3 sequence: CVSSLATQGYSNQPQHF. In DNA, the CDR3 is TGTGTCAGCAGCTTAGCCACACAGGGTTATAGCAATCAGCCCCAGCATTTT.

This clonotype has just a few counts. This chain connects TRBV27 to TRBJ2-7; 7 bases line up with TRBD1. The germline V gene encodes CDR1 MNHEY and CDR2 SMNVEV (reference sequence). V shed 0 bases and J 4 bases; nucleotides not matched to a gene: 3. This CDR3 has 14 amino acids. CDR3 in amino acids: CASSLSGQKYEQYF. As DNA, the CDR3 is TGTGCCAGCAGTTTATCGGGACAGAAATACGAGCAGTACTTC.

This clonotype has more than one count but fewer than ten. The chain recombines TRBV20-1 with TRBJ2-5; 9 bases fit TRBD2. This CDR3 contains 16 residues. Germline CDR1 and CDR2: DFQATT and SNEGSKA (reference sequence). The ends lost 3 bases at V and 4 bases at J; junction bases unmatched: 12. CDR3 sequence (DNA): TGCAGTGCTAGTGATGCGGGGGGGCCCTTAGTAGAGACCCAGTACTTC. Its protein is CSASDAGGPLVETQYF.

The J gene is TRBJ2-7, the V gene TRBV27, with D perhaps being TRBD1 or TRBD2 (5 bases each). The length of the CDR3 is 11 residues. From germline, CDR1 is MNHEY and CDR2 SMNVEV (reference sequence). The germline V and J ends were trimmed by 10 bases and 5 bases, with 12 bases remaining between them. The CDR3 DNA reads as TGTGCCACCCTGCAGGGACACGAGCAGTACTTC. Translating gives CATLQGHEQYF.